This T cell receptor beta chain emerged from a study of T cells in Graves' hyperthyroidism and ophthalmopathy (dated by TCRdb to the late 2010s). A note on the overall study: Peripheral blood was collected at initial diagnosis, before any treatment. To identify TCR V-J signatures that set the groups apart, the researchers used a discovery cohort of about a hundred patients, made up of 40 to 45 with Graves' ophthalmopathy and some 55 with stable Graves' hyperthyroidism. For training and testing, the 100 or so patients in the discovery cohort were randomly divided in a 7:3 ratio. Whether ophthalmopathy could be predicted prospectively was tested in an independent validation cohort made up of 18 hyperthyroidism patients plus 17 patients who later progressed to ophthalmopathy. The paper describes TCR Vbeta CDR3 sequencing of 120 to 150 peripheral blood samples, made up of around 41 ophthalmopathy patients, some 76 hyperthyroidism patients and 17 progressor patients. After blood sampling, hyperthyroidism patients were treated with methimazole at a starting dose of 30 mg daily, and ophthalmopathy patients were treated with high-dose intravenous methylprednisolone. The study also compared thyroid tissue and blood T-cell repertoires from five or six Graves' hyperthyroidism patients. Overall results and qualifications from the work: In validation, the model predicted progression to ophthalmopathy with 60% to 71% sensitivity and 72% to 85% specificity, a median of about 6 months before onset. Most expanded thyroid clonotypes (frequency above 0.001) were also detected in blood, a finding suggesting that blood repertoires may reflect thyroid immune responses. No statistical method was used to fix the sample size in advance, and group allocation was not hidden from the investigators. A model built on a 13 V-J signature distinguished ophthalmopathy from stable hyperthyroidism, reaching about 88% sensitivity and around 81% specificity in cross-validation and 80%/75% in testing.

The V and J ends are trimmed by 4 bases and 6 bases, leaving 16 bases between them. The CDR3, from cysteine to phenylalanine, totals 15 residues. Of all the DNA, just the CDR3 is kept, 45 bases in frame from base 1. In the ophthalmopathy patients, disease was moderately to severely active, with a Clinical Activity Score of 3 or more, a NOSPECS grade of 4 or more, and a duration of less than 3 months. Patients with uncontrolled infections, other autoimmune diseases, pregnancy or lactation were excluded. Diagnoses were based on clinical symptoms, serum thyroxine and TRAb, thyroid ultrasound and orbital computed tomography. PBMCs were isolated from 7.5 to 10 ml of fresh peripheral blood by Ficoll-Paque density gradient centrifugation. Trizol reagent was used to extract total RNA, and RNA quality was then checked on an Agilent 2100 Bioanalyzer. In regard to this clonotype: Its specific antigen is unknown. No much larger clone is present one base from it, and per-base qualities are unavailable.

The TCR beta CDR3 regions were amplified from the RNA transcripts. The TCR CDR3 was subjected to a first round of RT-PCR using the HTBI primer set and the Qiagen OneStep RT-PCR kit. A second multiplex PCR round built the libraries, followed by size selection and purification. Paired-end sequencing of the libraries was performed with 100 bp reads on an Illumina HiSeq2000. The original methods were these. Raw data were processed with SOAPnuke, discarding reads with adapters, uncalled bases, mean Phred below 15, or no exact constant-primer or identifier match. High-quality paired reads were merged with COPE v1.2.5, and unique nucleotide sequences were defined as clonotypes. MiTCR v1.1 was used to align clonotypes to the IMGT TRBV, TRBD and TRBJ reference segments. Only V-J combinations with frequency above 0.0001, covering 99.2% of repertoires, were analysed. A TCS score was defined as the ratio between F50 (clonal expansion) and ExV (chaos), using BLOSUM62-based TCRdist between CDR3 peptides within each V-J. Welch's t-statistics and random forest reduced fewer than 600 V-J features to under 15, which were used in a naive Bayes classifier (R e1071). The public reads were run again by TCRdb, first through fastp at Q25 and then through MiXCR, and only productive beta chains were kept. Entries are consolidated by CDR3 protein sequence, retaining the most common genes and DNA. The V and J calls and clone size come from TCRdb's table, not from the authors' own analysis. Counted in this sample were 500,000 to 650,000 distinct CDR3 sequences; about 20% of them appeared once. Together, the top ten hold 40% to 50% of the sample.

The chain couples TRBV12-3 or TRBV12-4 to TRBJ1-3; the D segment cannot be called with confidence. The clonotype originates from a man aged 35 to 55 with Graves' ophthalmopathy. Sequenced input: blood. The DNA sequence is TGTGCCAGCAGTTATCGTTTGGGTGAAGCAAACACCATATATTTT. Translated, it gives CASSYRLGEANTIYF.